A selection of T cell receptor beta chains follows, all from one sample in a study of T cells in localized non-small cell lung cancer. Sequencing was performed with immunoSEQ multiplex PCR; in TCRdb, only in-frame clones are kept and a portion is missing. The sample records tens of thousands of clones, roughly four fifths being singletons. The sequencing used peripheral blood, collected before any cancer treatment. The receptors shown here come from a female donor older than 55 with stage II squamous cell lung carcinoma. Each CDR3 is given without its conserved first and last residue. D genes are given only for firm matches.

V gene: TRBV19; J gene: TRBJ2-1; D gene: TRBD1; CDR3 protein: ASREGQKQF
V gene: TRBV19; J gene: TRBJ1-1; D gene: -; CDR3 protein: ASEPRENTEAF
V gene: TRBV7-9; J gene: TRBJ2-1; D gene: TRBD2; CDR3 protein: ASSALGRGAQANEQF
V gene: TRBV5-1; J gene: TRBJ2-3; D gene: -; CDR3 protein: ASSLGGHTTPDTQY
V gene: TRBV6-5; J gene: TRBJ1-1; D gene: -; CDR3 protein: ASSYSKAEAF
V gene: TRBV7-9; J gene: TRBJ1-1; D gene: -; CDR3 protein: ASRLPGAGNTEAF
V gene: TRBV5-1; J gene: TRBJ1-3; D gene: -; CDR3 protein: ASSLDAQPGNTIY
V gene: TRBV29-1; J gene: TRBJ1-2; D gene: -; CDR3 protein: SAAGLTPNYGYT
V gene: TRBV27; J gene: TRBJ1-2; D gene: TRBD1; CDR3 protein: ASSLFGQGSSGYT
V gene: TRBV29-1; J gene: TRBJ2-3; D gene: TRBD2; CDR3 protein: SVRGGITDTQY
V gene: TRBV6-1; J gene: TRBJ1-2; D gene: TRBD1; CDR3 protein: ASSGYVPGQGNYGYT
V gene: TRBV6-1; J gene: TRBJ2-5; D gene: -; CDR3 protein: ASRAIQGGETQY
V gene: TRBV9; J gene: TRBJ1-1; D gene: -; CDR3 protein: ASSADSYSNTEAF
V gene: TRBV2; J gene: TRBJ2-1; D gene: -; CDR3 protein: ASSGITGQIYEQF
V gene: TRBV5-6; J gene: TRBJ1-1; D gene: -; CDR3 protein: ASSWGTGNTEAF
V gene: TRBV5-1; J gene: TRBJ2-7; D gene: -; CDR3 protein: ASSLAEAATYEQY
V gene: TRBV6-5; J gene: TRBJ1-2; D gene: -; CDR3 protein: ASSFRGGRGYGYT
V gene: TRBV7-9; J gene: TRBJ2-7; D gene: TRBD1; CDR3 protein: ASSEAGTGVYEQY
V gene: TRBV5-5; J gene: TRBJ1-1; D gene: -; CDR3 protein: ASSLVTETPNTEAF
V gene: TRBV6-5; J gene: TRBJ1-2; D gene: TRBD1; CDR3 protein: ASRTDRVGGYT
V gene: TRBV2; J gene: TRBJ1-3; D gene: -; CDR3 protein: ASSVGAGNTIY
V gene: TRBV5-1; J gene: TRBJ2-2; D gene: -; CDR3 protein: ASSLSGNANTGELF
V gene: TRBV6-1; J gene: TRBJ2-1; D gene: -; CDR3 protein: ASKTGAAYNEQF
V gene: TRBV27; J gene: TRBJ1-1; D gene: -; CDR3 protein: ASSSLVPNTEAF
V gene: TRBV6-1; J gene: TRBJ1-1; D gene: TRBD1; CDR3 protein: ASNLRTGGTEAF
V gene: TRBV7-2; J gene: TRBJ1-5; D gene: -; CDR3 protein: ASSSLGIGSNQPQH
V gene: TRBV6-5; J gene: TRBJ1-2; D gene: -; CDR3 protein: ASTRGQFYGYT
V gene: TRBV6-5; J gene: TRBJ2-7; D gene: TRBD1; CDR3 protein: ASSYYRDSYEQY
V gene: TRBV5-1; J gene: TRBJ2-7; D gene: TRBD1; CDR3 protein: ASSLWTGDENEQY
V gene: TRBV9; J gene: TRBJ1-3; D gene: TRBD1; CDR3 protein: ASSPGQFQYSGNTIY
V gene: TRBV5-6; J gene: TRBJ1-4; D gene: -; CDR3 protein: ASSFRPGATNEKLF
V gene: TRBV20-1; J gene: TRBJ2-3; D gene: -; CDR3 protein: SARSWDTQY
V gene: TRBV7-9; J gene: TRBJ2-7; D gene: TRBD1; CDR3 protein: ASSPRDSYSYEQY
V gene: TRBV21-1; J gene: TRBJ1-2; D gene: -; CDR3 protein: ASTSKGQQNYGYT
V gene: TRBV6-6; J gene: TRBJ1-1; D gene: -; CDR3 protein: ASSYLGGTEAF
V gene: TRBV30; J gene: TRBJ1-1; D gene: -; CDR3 protein: AWSVSGGTEAF
V gene: TRBV4-1; J gene: TRBJ2-2; D gene: TRBD2; CDR3 protein: ASSQSGVGELF
V gene: TRBV7-2; J gene: TRBJ2-1; D gene: TRBD2; CDR3 protein: ASSLGPAGGYNEQF
V gene: TRBV6-6; J gene: TRBJ1-6; D gene: TRBD1; CDR3 protein: ASGEEDRLFSPLH
V gene: TRBV5-6; J gene: TRBJ2-5; D gene: TRBD1; CDR3 protein: ASSSDRGRYETQY
V gene: TRBV4-1; J gene: TRBJ1-4; D gene: -; CDR3 protein: ASSQAVGAAPTNEKLF
V gene: TRBV7-2; J gene: TRBJ2-3; D gene: TRBD2; CDR3 protein: ASSLGLAGYTDTQY
V gene: TRBV4-3; J gene: TRBJ1-6; D gene: -; CDR3 protein: ASSPTSDTTSPLH
V gene: TRBV5-4; J gene: TRBJ1-4; D gene: TRBD1; CDR3 protein: ASSFGQANEKLF
V gene: TRBV7-8; J gene: TRBJ1-4; D gene: -; CDR3 protein: ASSLMATNEKLF
V gene: TRBV2; J gene: TRBJ1-2; D gene: -; CDR3 protein: ASWYPGPKINGYT
V gene: TRBV7-9; J gene: TRBJ2-7; D gene: -; CDR3 protein: ASSMTAPYEQY
V gene: TRBV19; J gene: TRBJ1-2; D gene: -; CDR3 protein: ASYLTGSANYGYT
V gene: TRBV29-1; J gene: TRBJ2-7; D gene: -; CDR3 protein: SVTLDGSSYEQY
V gene: TRBV18; J gene: TRBJ1-1; D gene: TRBD1; CDR3 protein: ASSLDRAEAF
V gene: TRBV11-2; J gene: TRBJ2-7; D gene: -; CDR3 protein: ASSPGGGQSSYEQY
V gene: TRBV7-2; J gene: TRBJ1-1; D gene: -; CDR3 protein: ASRLGQNTEAF
V gene: TRBV27; J gene: TRBJ1-6; D gene: -; CDR3 protein: ASSSIGKNSPLH
V gene: TRBV27; J gene: TRBJ2-1; D gene: -; CDR3 protein: ASSPGLGKVNEQF
V gene: TRBV7-2; J gene: TRBJ2-5; D gene: TRBD2; CDR3 protein: ASSIPRRGGRQY
V gene: TRBV10-3; J gene: TRBJ2-7; D gene: -; CDR3 protein: AISSTDYEQY
V gene: TRBV6-5; J gene: TRBJ1-2; D gene: -; CDR3 protein: ASSSGAARYGYT
V gene: TRBV11-2; J gene: TRBJ1-3; D gene: -; CDR3 protein: ASSFDGNSGNTIY
V gene: TRBV7-2; J gene: TRBJ2-1; D gene: TRBD2; CDR3 protein: ASSFLLAGGRSI
V gene: TRBV18; J gene: TRBJ1-4; D gene: -; CDR3 protein: ASSPPGPGTNEKLF